These 21 T cell receptor beta chains originate from one sample sequenced in a study of cytomegalovirus exposure and HLA in healthy donors. The repertoire was sequenced with immunoSEQ multiplex PCR; TCRdb's copy has only in-frame clones and lacks some. Of 120,000 or so clones listed, 70% to 90% are singletons. Sequenced: PBMCs. The receptors shown here come from a woman between 25 and 40 years old in good health and CMV-seronegative.

This chain connects TRBV6-1 to TRBJ1-1; TRBD1 agrees at 8 bases. The trim removed 6 bases at V and 5 bases at J, leaving 11 bases unmatched. The CDR3 runs to 15 residues. Looked up from germline, CDR1 is MNHNS and CDR2 is SASEGT. In DNA, the CDR3 is TGTGCCAGCAGGTACGCACCTCAGGGGGCAACTGAAGCTTTCTTT. Amino acids: CASRYAPQGATEAFF.

This clone appeared a single time. The V and J genes are TRBV5-5 and TRBJ1-5; 9 bases are a match to TRBD1. CDR1 and CDR2 (germline): SGHKS, YYEKEE (reference sequence). The CDR3 loop spans 15 amino acids. J gave up 6 bases and V 3 bases, and 7 bases lay outside the gene matches. CDR3 loop: CASSSGTGLGQPQHF. The CDR3 DNA reads TGTGCCAGCAGCTCCGGGACAGGGTTGGGTCAGCCCCAGCATTTT. The variable domain in full, completed from reference TRBV5-5 and TRBJ1-5, reads DAGVTQSPTHLIKTRGQQVTLRCSPISGHKSVSWYQQVLGQGPQFIFQYYEKEERGRGNFPDRFSARQFPNYSSELNVNALLLGDSALYLCASSSGTGLGQPQHFGDGTRLSIL.

The chain joins TRBV4-3 to TRBJ2-7; 14 nucleotides agree with TRBD2. With 3 bases clipped from V and 2 bases from J, the junction kept 0 bases outside the gene matches. The CDR3 totals 15 residues. Per the germline V gene, CDR1 is LGHNA and CDR2 is YSLEER. The CDR3 bases are TGCGCCAGCAGCCAGGGACTAGCGGGGGCCTACGAGCAGTACTTC. As protein: CASSQGLAGAYEQYF.

The chain links TRBV20-1 to TRBJ2-7; tentatively, D is TRBD1 (6 bases). Germline-derived CDR1 and CDR2 are DFQATT and SNEGSKA (reference sequence). The CDR3 spans 11 residues. The V end was cut by 5 bases, the J end by 5 bases, with 10 bases between. The CDR3 loop is CSAPRQDEQYF. CDR3 nucleotides: TGCAGTGCTCCTCGACAGGACGAGCAGTACTTC.

The V and J genes are TRBV4-3 and TRBJ1-6; D may be TRBD1 (5 bases). Per the germline V gene, CDR1 is LGHNA and CDR2 is YSLEER. There are 15 residues in the CDR3. Between the trimmed V and J ends, which lost 0 bases and 10 bases, there was a span of 13 bases. The CDR3 protein is CASSQDGRGSSPLHF. The CDR3 nucleotides read TGCGCCAGCAGCCAAGATGGAAGGGGTAGCTCACCCCTCCACTTT.

The chain employs TRBV10-3 and TRBJ2-5; 9 bases match TRBD2. With 9 bases clipped from V and 5 bases from J, the junction kept 7 bases outside the gene matches. Germline V gene sequence: CDR1 ENHRY, CDR2 SYGVKD. The CDR3 is 13 amino acids. Written as DNA, the CDR3 is TGTGCCATAGCAATAGCGGGGGTGGAGACCCAGTACTTC. It translates to CAIAIAGVETQYF.

This chain connects TRBV27 to TRBJ1-2; 7 bases agree with TRBD1. The length of the CDR3 is 15 residues. CDR1 and CDR2 from the germline V gene are MNHEY and SMNVEV (reference sequence). V trimming: 6 bases; J trimming: 7 bases; junction bases outside the gene matches: 14. CDR3 sequence (DNA): TGTGCCAGCAGCCCTAATCCCGCCGGGACAGCTGGCTACACCTTC. This gives the protein CASSPNPAGTAGYTF.

The table lists this clone with a count of one. The J gene is TRBJ2-5, the V gene TRBV7-2; TRBD2 matches 11 bases. CDR1 SGHTA and CDR2 FQGNSA come from the germline V gene. The CDR3 is 15 residues long. The junction had 3 bases not matched to a gene; V was cut back by 1 base and J by 5 bases. CDR3: CASSLDASGGETQYF. The CDR3 bases are TGTGCCAGCAGCTTAGACGCTAGCGGGGGGGAGACCCAGTACTTC.

This chain uses TRBV19 with TRBJ2-6; TRBD1 matches 7 bases. J was trimmed by 0 bases and V by 3 bases; bases with no gene match: 11. In germline, CDR1 is LNHDA, CDR2 SQIVND (reference sequence). The CDR3 is 19 amino acids. The CDR3, as DNA: TGTGCCAGTAGTATCCGGTTACAGGGGCTGAGCTCTGGGGCCAACGTCCTGACTTTC. Its protein product is CASSIRLQGLSSGANVLTF.

The CDR3 nucleotides are TGTGCCAGCAGCTTGGTGCCAGGGCCCCTCGGCTACACCTTC. Translating gives CASSLVPGPLGYTF. The chain carries TRBV5-5 and TRBJ1-2; weak D call: TRBD1 (5 bases). This CDR3 region has 14 residues. Germline CDR1 and CDR2: SGHKS and YYEKEE (reference sequence). V lost 0 bases and J lost 8, with 14 bases in between.

In this sample, this clone turned up once. The chain carries TRBV11-2 and TRBJ2-5, with D possibly TRBD2 on 6 matching bases. Trimming stripped 5 bases from V and 5 bases from J, with 18 bases between. The V gene's germline CDR1 is SGHAT and CDR2 FQNNGV. This CDR3 comprises 15 residues. CDR3 bases: TGTGCCAGCAGCCCTCGACTAGTGCCCCGGGAGACCCAGTACTTC. Residues: CASSPRLVPRETQYF.

This chain joins TRBV19 and TRBJ2-7; a possible D gene is TRBD1 (6 bases). Germline loops: CDR1 LNHDA, CDR2 SQIVND (reference sequence). The CDR3 totals 14 residues. V lost 2 bases and J 0 bases, leaving 8 bases between the germline ends. The CDR3 loop reads CASSITGSSYEQYF. CDR3 DNA sequence: TGTGCCAGTAGTATAACAGGGAGCTCCTACGAGCAGTACTTC.

The chain combines TRBV10-2 with TRBJ2-5; 10 bases agree with TRBD2. V shed 2 bases, J shed 5 bases, and the junction held 11 bases outside the gene matches. Germline CDR1 and CDR2: WSHSY and SAAADI. The CDR3 runs to 17 residues. The DNA for the CDR3 is TGCGCCAGCAGTGAGCCTTTCGAGCGGGGGGGCCGGGAGACCCAGTACTTC. The encoded protein is CASSEPFERGGRETQYF.

This clone has just one count. DNA of the CDR3: TGTGCCAGCAGCTCGACAGGGCGCTCAGAGACCCAGTACTTC. It encodes CASSSTGRSETQYF. The V and J genes are TRBV5-6 and TRBJ2-5; TRBD1 matches 7 bases. V lost 3 bases, J lost 4 bases, and 6 bases stayed unmatched. CDR3 size: 14 residues. The germline gives CDR1 SGHDT, CDR2 YYEEEE. Complete variable domain (other parts from reference TRBV5-6 and TRBJ2-5): DAGVTQSPTHLIKTRGQQVTLRCSPKSGHDTVSWYQQALGQGPQFIFQYYEEEERQRGNFPDRFSGHQFPNYSSELNVNALLLGDSALYLCASSSTGRSETQYFGPGTRLLVL.

The V call is TRBV27, the J call TRBJ2-7; perhaps TRBD2 as D (5 bases). Looked up from germline, CDR1 is MNHEY and CDR2 is SMNVEV (reference sequence). Trimming left V 6 bases short and J 2 bases short, with 17 bases between. The CDR3 loop spans 15 amino acids. The CDR3 reads CASRAPSAGAYEQYF. As DNA, the CDR3 is TGTGCCAGCAGGGCACCCTCGGCGGGTGCCTACGAGCAGTACTTC.

V gene TRBV19 combines with J gene TRBJ2-7; D remains unclear. The germline V gene encodes CDR1 LNHDA and CDR2 SQIVND (reference sequence). The CDR3 loop spans 15 amino acids. V was pared by 3 bases and J by 3 bases, with 15 bases between. The CDR3 loop is CASSIYPSINYEQYF. The DNA of the CDR3 is TGTGCCAGTAGTATTTACCCCTCTATCAACTACGAGCAGTACTTC.

CDR3 region: CASSFDRVRGYTF. CDR3 sequence (DNA): TGTGCCAGTAGTTTCGACAGGGTACGTGGCTACACCTTC. J is TRBJ1-2 and V is TRBV19, with TRBD1 matching over 7 bases. CDR3 length: 13 residues. In germline, CDR1 is LNHDA, CDR2 SQIVND (reference sequence). Losses at the gene ends were 5 bases for V and 7 bases for J; bases not matched to a gene: 7.

This chain links TRBV6-6 with TRBJ1-2; the D is unclear. The V and J ends lost 2 bases and 2 bases respectively, with 12 bases between them. The CDR3 consists of 15 residues. Germline CDR1 is MNHNY and CDR2 is SVGAGI (reference sequence). CDR3 bases: TGTGCCAGCAGTTACGCAGTCAGAGGGAACTATGGCTACACCTTC. Translated: CASSYAVRGNYGYTF.

The chain uses TRBV28 and TRBJ2-7, with TRBD1 matching over 9 bases. The CDR3 totals 16 residues. V shed 9 bases, J shed 0 bases, and the junction held 12 bases outside the gene matches. From germline, CDR1 is MDHEN and CDR2 SYDVKM. The CDR3 bases are TGTGCCAGTGGGCCCCTACCGGGACAGGGCTCCTACGAGCAGTACTTC. This sequence encodes CASGPLPGQGSYEQYF.

This clone was counted a few times. This chain links TRBV12-5 with TRBJ1-4, with a tentative D call TRBD1 (6 bases). V lost 1 base to trimming and J lost 7 bases, with 13 bases between them. The V gene's germline CDR1 is LGHNT and CDR2 FRNRAP. The CDR3 loop spans 15 amino acids. The CDR3 spells CASGLGGQFSEKLFF. CDR3 nucleotides: TGTGCTAGTGGTTTGGGTGGACAGTTCAGTGAAAAACTGTTTTTT.

The V call is TRBV5-1, the J call TRBJ2-3; maybe TRBD1 (5 bases). Trimming left V 4 bases short and J 1 base short, with 16 bases between. The CDR3 runs 16 residues. CDR1 and CDR2 from the germline V gene are SGHRS and YFSETQ. This chain's CDR3 is CASSPLWGAGTDTQYF. The CDR3 nucleotides read TGCGCCAGCAGCCCCCTCTGGGGCGCTGGCACAGATACGCAGTATTTT.